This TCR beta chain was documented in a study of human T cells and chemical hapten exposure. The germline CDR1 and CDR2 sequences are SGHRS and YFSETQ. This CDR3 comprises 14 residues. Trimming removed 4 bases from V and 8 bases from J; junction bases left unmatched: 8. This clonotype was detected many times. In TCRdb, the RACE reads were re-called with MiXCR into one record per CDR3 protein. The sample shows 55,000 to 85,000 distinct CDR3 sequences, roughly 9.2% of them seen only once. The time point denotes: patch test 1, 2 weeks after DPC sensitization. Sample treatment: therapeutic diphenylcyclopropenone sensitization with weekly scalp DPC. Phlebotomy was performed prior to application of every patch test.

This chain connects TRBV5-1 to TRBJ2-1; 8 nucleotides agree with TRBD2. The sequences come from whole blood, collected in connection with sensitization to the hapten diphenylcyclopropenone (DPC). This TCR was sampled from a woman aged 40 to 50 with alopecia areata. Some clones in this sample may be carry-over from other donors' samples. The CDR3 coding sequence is TGCGCCAGCAGCCCCGGGACTAGTGGGTATGAGCAGTTCTTC. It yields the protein CASSPGTSGYEQFF.